This T cell receptor beta chain was profiled in a study of blood T cell repertoires in COVID-19. Study at large: COVID-19 samples, acute and convalescent, were from the United States, Italy and Spain. T cells, B-cell-depleted T cells, or PBMCs supplied cDNA or gDNA.

V was shortened by 2 bases and J by 5 bases, with 15 bases between the two germline ends. From germline, CDR1 is LGHDT and CDR2 YNNKEL (reference sequence). The CDR3 spans 15 residues. Authors' methods: Using reference gene primer amplification, nucleated cell counts were estimated. Clones were sequenced by immunoSEQ multiplex PCR, and TCRdb holds only the in-frame ones, with some missing. From that table come the V and J calls and clone size; the DNA was used to work out D and trimming. Of under 200,000 clones in the sample, approximately 83% were seen once. Sequencing input: peripheral blood. The sequence derives from a woman older than 75 with acute or convalescent COVID-19. The chain combines TRBV3-1 (or the pseudogene TRBV3-2) with TRBJ2-5, with D tentatively TRBD1 (5 bases). CDR3 sequence reads: CASSQPLAGMETQYF. The CDR3 DNA sequence: TGTGCCAGCAGCCAACCCCTTGCAGGGATGGAGACCCAGTACTTC.